The source of this T cell receptor beta chain is a study of shared clonotypes between healthy human individuals. Germline V gene data show CDR1 as SEHNR and CDR2 as FQNEAQ (reference sequence). Trimming took off 2 bases at V and 3 bases at J, with 4 bases between the two ends. CDR3 length: 12 residues. This table comes from immunoSEQ multiplex PCR, and its TCRdb copy is limited to in-frame clones, with some not included. The profile shows some 2.1 million clones, about 95% of them singletons. CD8 cells classed as naive were CD45RO-negative and positively selected for CCR7, excluding terminally differentiated effector memory CD45RA+ cells. Details on this clone: This specimen includes other DNA sequences encoding the same CDR3.

The sequenced sample was naive CD8+ T cells sorted from blood. The chain couples TRBV7-9 to TRBJ1-1, with D uncertain. The receptor was derived from a man younger than 35 in good health. The CDR3, as DNA: TGTGCCAGCAGCTTACCCTACACTGAAGCTTTCTTT. It specifies CASSLPYTEAFF.